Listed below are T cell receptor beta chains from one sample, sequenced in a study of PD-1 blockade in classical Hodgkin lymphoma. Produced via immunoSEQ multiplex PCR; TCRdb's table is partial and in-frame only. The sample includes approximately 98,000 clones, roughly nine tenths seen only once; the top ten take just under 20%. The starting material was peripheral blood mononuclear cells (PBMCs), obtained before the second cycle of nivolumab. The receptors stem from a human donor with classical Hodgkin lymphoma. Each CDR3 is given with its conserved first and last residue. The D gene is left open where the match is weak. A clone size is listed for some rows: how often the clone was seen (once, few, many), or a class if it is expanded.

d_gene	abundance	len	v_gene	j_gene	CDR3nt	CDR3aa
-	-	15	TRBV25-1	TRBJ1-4	TGTGCCAGCAGTGAAAGGGTAGCAACTAATGAAAAACTGTTTTTT	CASSERVATNEKLFF
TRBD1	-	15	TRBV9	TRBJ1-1	TGTGCCAGCAGCCCCGCGGACAGGGCCTACACTGAAGCTTTCTTT	CASSPADRAYTEAFF
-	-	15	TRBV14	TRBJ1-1	TGTGCCAGCAGTCATAGACCGGTTATGAACACTGAAGCTTTCTTT	CASSHRPVMNTEAFF
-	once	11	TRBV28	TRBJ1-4	TGTGCCAGCAAGTCTAATGAAAAACTGTTTTTT	CASKSNEKLFF
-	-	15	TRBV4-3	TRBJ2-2	TGCGCCAGCAGCCAAGATCCAGGTAGCCCCGGGGAGCTGTTTTTT	CASSQDPGSPGELFF
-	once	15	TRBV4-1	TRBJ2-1	TGCGCCAGCAGCCGGTGGAATGCATTTCAGGGGGAGCAGTTCTTC	CASSRWNAFQGEQFF
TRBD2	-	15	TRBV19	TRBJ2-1	TGTGCCAGTAGTACGCGGGGACTAGCCGTCTATGAGCAGTTCTTC	CASSTRGLAVYEQFF
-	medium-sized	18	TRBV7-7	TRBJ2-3	TGTGCTAGCAGCTTAATGATAGCGGAGGGAACTAGCACAGATACGCAGTATTTT	CASSLMIAEGTSTDTQYF
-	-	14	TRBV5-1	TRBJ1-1	TGCGCCAGCAGCTTGGTAGCTGTGAACACTGAAGCTTTCTTT	CASSLVAVNTEAFF
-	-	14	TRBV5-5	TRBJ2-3	TGTGCCAGCAGCTTTGACAGGCCCACAGATACGCAGTATTTT	CASSFDRPTDTQYF
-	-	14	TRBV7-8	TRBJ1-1	TGTGCCAGCAGCTTATCTTGGACAGACACTGAAGCTTTCTTT	CASSLSWTDTEAFF
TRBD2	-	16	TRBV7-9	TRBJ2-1	TGTGCCATACAGGAGGAAGCGGGAGAACCCTACAATGAGCAGTTCTTC	CAIQEEAGEPYNEQFF
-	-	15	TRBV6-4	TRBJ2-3	TGTGCCAGCAGTGACAGCGTGAAGAGCACAGATACGCAGTATTTT	CASSDSVKSTDTQYF
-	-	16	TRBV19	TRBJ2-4	TGTGCCAGTAGTATGAAGACAGGACTAGCCAAAAACATTCAGTACTTC	CASSMKTGLAKNIQYF
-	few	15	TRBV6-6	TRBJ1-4	TGTGCCAGCAGGGGAGGTACCGGCGCTTCTGAAAAACTGTTTTTT	CASRGGTGASEKLFF
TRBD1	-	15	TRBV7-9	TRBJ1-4	TGTGCCAGCAGCCCTTCCGGGACAGGGAGTGAAAAACTGTTTTTT	CASSPSGTGSEKLFF
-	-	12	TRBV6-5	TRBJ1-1	TGTGCCAGCAGGCTGTCAGATTATGAAGCTTTCTTT	CASRLSDYEAFF
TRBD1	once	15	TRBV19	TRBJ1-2	TGTGCCAGTAGTTCCAGGGACAGAAGAAACTATGGCTACACCTTC	CASSSRDRRNYGYTF
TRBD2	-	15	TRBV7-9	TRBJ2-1	TGTGCCAGCAGCTCTAGCGGGAGGGCTTCTTATGAGCAGTTCTTC	CASSSSGRASYEQFF
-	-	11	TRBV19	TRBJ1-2	TGTGCCAGTAAAGGCAGCTATGGCTACACCTTC	CASKGSYGYTF
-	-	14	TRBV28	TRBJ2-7	TGTGCCAGCAGTTCCGGAGGGGGGCACTACGAGCAGTACTTC	CASSSGGGHYEQYF
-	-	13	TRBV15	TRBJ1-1	TGTGCCACCAGCAGAGGGGGGAGGGTTGAAGCTTTCTTT	CATSRGGRVEAFF
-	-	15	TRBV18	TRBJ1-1	TGTGCCAGCTCACCAACGAGACAGATGAACACTGAAGCTTTCTTT	CASSPTRQMNTEAFF
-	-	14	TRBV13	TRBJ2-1	TGTGCCAGCAGCTTAGCGCGGACCTACAATGAGCAGTTCTTC	CASSLARTYNEQFF
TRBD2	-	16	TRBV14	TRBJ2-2	TGTGCCAGCAGCCAAGATCGACTAGCGGGAGGCGGGGAGCTGTTTTTT	CASSQDRLAGGGELFF
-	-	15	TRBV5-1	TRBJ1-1	TGCGCCAGCAGGTCCGGGGTGAACTATGGCACTGAAGCTTTCTTT	CASRSGVNYGTEAFF
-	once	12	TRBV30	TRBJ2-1	TGTGCCTGGAGTGTACCGAGGGATGAGCAGTTCTTC	CAWSVPRDEQFF
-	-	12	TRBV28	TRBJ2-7	TGTGCCAGCAGTTTAAGACCGTACGAGCAGTACTTC	CASSLRPYEQYF
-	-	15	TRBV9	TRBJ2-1	TGTGCCAGCAGCCCCCAGCCCAGCTCCTACAATGAGCAGTTCTTC	CASSPQPSSYNEQFF
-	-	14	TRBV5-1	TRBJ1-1	TGCGCCAGCAGCTTCGGCGGGACTAACACTGAAGCTTTCTTT	CASSFGGTNTEAFF
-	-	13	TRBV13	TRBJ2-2	TGTGCCAGCAGCCCTCGAAACACCGGGGAGCTGTTTTTT	CASSPRNTGELFF
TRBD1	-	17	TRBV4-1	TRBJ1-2	TGCGCCAGCAGCCCACCACCCTCCTCGACAGGGGGCTATGGCTACACCTTC	CASSPPPSSTGGYGYTF
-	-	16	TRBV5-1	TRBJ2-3	TGCGCCAGCAGCTTGGAGGTGGGGGCTAGCACAGATACGCAGTATTTT	CASSLEVGASTDTQYF
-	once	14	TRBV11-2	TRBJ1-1	TGTGCCAGCAGCTTACCGCAGGGAGGCACTGAAGCTTTCTTT	CASSLPQGGTEAFF
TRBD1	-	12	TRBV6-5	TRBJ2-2	TGTGCCAGCAGTGACAGCCCAAGGGGGCAGTTTTTT	CASSDSPRGQFF
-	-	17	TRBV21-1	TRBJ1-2	TGTGCCAGCAGCACCCCCGCGAGCGCCACTTCAAAGAATGGCTACACCTTC	CASSTPASATSKNGYTF
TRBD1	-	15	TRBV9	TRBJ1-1	TGTGCCAGCAGCGCCCAAGGACAGGCCTACACTGAAGCTTTCTTT	CASSAQGQAYTEAFF
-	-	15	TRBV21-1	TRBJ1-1	TGTGCCAGCAGCAAAGCGCTTAAGGGAAACACTGAAGCTTTCTTT	CASSKALKGNTEAFF
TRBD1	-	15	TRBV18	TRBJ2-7	TGTGCCAGCTCACTCCCGGGACAGGGCATTTACGAGCAGTACTTC	CASSLPGQGIYEQYF
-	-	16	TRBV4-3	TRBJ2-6	TGCGCCAGCAGCCAAAAATCTAGCTCTGGGGCCAACGTCCTGACTTTC	CASSQKSSSGANVLTF